A single sample is the source of the 18 T cell receptor beta chains below, sequenced in a study of cytomegalovirus exposure and HLA in healthy donors. Measured with immunoSEQ multiplex PCR; TCRdb has only the in-frame clones, and not every one. The sample has around 60,000 clones; about 95% are singletons. The sequenced material came from PBMCs. The receptors derive from a woman aged 18-35 years in good health and CMV-seronegative.

The chain is built from TRBV27 and TRBJ1-4, with D unclear. CDR1 is MNHEY and CDR2 is SMNVEV in the germline V gene (reference sequence). This CDR3 has 14 amino acids. V was shortened by 3 bases and J by 4 bases, with 9 bases between the two germline ends. The CDR3 is CASSLLADNEKLFF. The CDR3 DNA sequence: TGTGCCAGCAGTTTGTTGGCAGATAATGAAAAACTGTTTTTT.

Only one count was recorded for this clone. The chain recombines TRBV9 with TRBJ1-2, with 7 bases matching TRBD1. Germline CDR1 is SGDLS and CDR2 is YYNGEE. Losses at the gene ends were 4 bases for V and 5 bases for J; bases not matched to a gene: 8. This CDR3 is built from 14 residues. In DNA form, the CDR3 reads TGTGCCAGCAGCCCCACAGGGGACTGGTATGGCTACACCTTC. Translation: CASSPTGDWYGYTF. The full variable domain, its missing parts supplied by reference TRBV9 and TRBJ1-2, is DSGVTQTPKHLITATGQRVTLRCSPRSGDLSVYWYQQSLDQGLQFLIQYYNGEERAKGNILERFSAQQFPDLHSELNLSSLELGDSALYFCASSPTGDWYGYTFGSGTRLTVV.

The rearrangement uses TRBV19 and TRBJ2-3; D unclear. The V and J ends lost 5 bases and 3 bases respectively, with 12 bases between them. CDR3 length: 14 amino acids. Looked up from germline, CDR1 is LNHDA and CDR2 is SQIVND (reference sequence). CDR3 in amino acids: CASSRGGRTDTQYF. For the CDR3, the DNA is TGTGCCAGTAGTCGTGGCGGTAGGACAGATACGCAGTATTTT.

Notes on this clone: The sample carries other DNA sequences with the same CDR3. The CDR3 region is CASSLVPDRPAGYTF. The CDR3 coding sequence is TGTGCCAGCAGTTTAGTCCCCGACAGGCCGGCGGGCTACACCTTC. This rearrangement joins TRBV27 to TRBJ1-2; a possible D gene is TRBD1 (6 bases). Germline CDR1 and CDR2: MNHEY and SMNVEV (reference sequence). V was clipped by 2 bases and J by 8 bases, with 18 bases between them. The CDR3 length is 15 residues.

V and J are TRBV30 and TRBJ1-2; TRBD1 is a possible D gene (5 bases). This CDR3 spans 11 amino acids. CDR1 is GTSNPN and CDR2 is SVGIG in the germline V gene (reference sequence). The V gene lost 8 bases and the J gene lost 5 bases, with 12 bases spanning the gap. The CDR3 loop reads CAGGREYGYTF. The CDR3 coding sequence is TGTGCCGGGGGGAGAGAGTATGGCTACACCTTC.

The chain recombines TRBV5-1 with TRBJ2-1, with 7 positions matching TRBD2. Germline lookup yields CDR1 SGHRS and CDR2 YFSETQ. The CDR3 extends over 15 amino acids. V trimming: 4 bases; J trimming: 3 bases; junction bases outside the gene matches: 7. In DNA form, the CDR3 reads TGCGCCAGCAGCCCCGGACTAGTTAGCTACAATGAGCAGTTCTTC. Amino acids: CASSPGLVSYNEQFF.

This clone was detected once. This chain joins TRBV7-2 and TRBJ1-4; 7 nucleotides match TRBD1. Germline V gives CDR1 SGHTA, CDR2 FQGNSA. V was pared by 4 bases and J by 7 bases, with 6 bases of the junction left unmatched. The CDR3 is 14 residues long. The CDR3 is CASSSRTGPEKLFF. CDR3 bases: TGTGCCAGCAGCTCACGGACAGGTCCTGAAAAACTGTTTTTT.

The chain uses TRBV5-1 and TRBJ1-2; D gene ambiguous. The germline CDR1 and CDR2 sequences are SGHRS and YFSETQ. The CDR3 extends over 15 amino acids. V was pared by 4 bases and J by 1 base, with 14 bases between. The CDR3 sequence: CASSPLRSRNYGYTF. The CDR3 DNA reads as TGCGCCAGCAGCCCTTTGCGGTCCCGTAACTATGGCTACACCTTC.

This chain joins TRBV4-3 and TRBJ2-7; TRBD1 agrees at 12 bases. CDR3 length equals 16 residues. CDR1 LGHNA and CDR2 YSLEER come from the germline V gene. V gave up 0 bases and J gave up 2 bases; unmatched junction bases: 2. The DNA of the CDR3 is TGCGCCAGCAGCCAAGATGGGACAGGGGGCGCCTACGAGCAGTACTTC. Translation: CASSQDGTGGAYEQYF.

The V gene is TRBV27, the J gene TRBJ1-1; 8 bases align to TRBD1. After removal of 6 bases from V and 2 bases from J, the junction contained 5 bases not matched to a gene. The CDR3 is made up of 14 amino acids. CDR1 is MNHEY, CDR2 SMNVEV, per germline (reference sequence). The CDR3 nucleotides read TGTGCCAGCAGCGTGACAGGGGCAAACACTGAAGCTTTCTTT. Translating gives CASSVTGANTEAFF.

The V call is TRBV7-3, the J call TRBJ2-2, with TRBD2 as a possible D gene (5 bases). Germline CDR1 and CDR2: SGHTA and FQGTGA. V lost 5 bases to trimming and J lost 4 bases, with 11 bases between them. CDR3 size: 14 residues. The CDR3, as DNA: TGTGCCAGCAGCCCCAATCGGGGCACCGGGGAGCTGTTTTTT. Its translation is CASSPNRGTGELFF. Drawing the rest from reference TRBV7-3 and TRBJ2-2, the complete variable domain is GAGVSQTPSNKVTEKGKYVELRCDPISGHTALYWYRQSLGQGPEFLIYFQGTGAADDSGLPNDRFFAVRPEGSVSTLKIQRTERGDSAVYLCASSPNRGTGELFFGEGSRLTVL.

The gene calls are TRBV28 and TRBJ2-3; 9 bases are shared with TRBD2. Per germline, CDR1 MDHEN and CDR2 SYDVKM. This CDR3 contains 16 residues. The junction had 12 bases not matched to a gene; V was cut back by 5 bases and J by 6 bases. For the CDR3, the DNA is TGTGCCAGCAGTACTTATGGGGGCGGGGGGGCGGATACGCAGTATTTT. This codes for CASSTYGGGGADTQYF.

The chain uses TRBV15 and TRBJ2-1, with 8 bases fitting TRBD1. From germline, CDR1 is LNHNV and CDR2 YYDKDF (reference sequence). The V segment lost 5 bases and the J segment 6 bases; nucleotides outside the gene matches: 0. The CDR3 loop spans 12 amino acids. The CDR3 DNA follows: TGTGCCACCAGCGGACAGGGCAATGAGCAGTTCTTC. It yields the protein CATSGQGNEQFF.

The gene calls are TRBV29-1 and TRBJ2-1; D not resolved. The V end was cut by 2 bases, the J end by 4 bases, with 15 bases between. This CDR3 spans 15 amino acids. Germline lookup yields CDR1 SQVTM and CDR2 ANQGSEA. CDR3 sequence reads: CSVEPLSSLYNEQFF. CDR3 bases: TGCAGCGTTGAACCCCTGTCATCCCTATACAATGAGCAGTTCTTC.

This clone was found once. V and J are TRBV19 and TRBJ1-1; possibly TRBD1 for D (5 bases). Between the trimmed V and J ends, which lost 2 bases and 7 bases, there was a span of 23 bases. Germline V gives CDR1 LNHDA, CDR2 SQIVND (reference sequence). This CDR3 contains 17 residues. The CDR3 region is CASSISGSTRVRDEAFF. The CDR3 nucleotides are TGTGCCAGTAGTATATCGGGATCGACCAGGGTGCGGGATGAAGCTTTCTTT.

The chain links TRBV18 to TRBJ2-5; D not certain. Germline V CDR1 and CDR2: KGHSH, LQKENI. There are 13 residues in the CDR3. The germline V and J ends were trimmed by 4 bases and 0 bases, with 6 bases remaining between them. The CDR3 DNA sequence: TGTGCCAGCTCACGCCAGTACCAAGAGACCCAGTACTTC. This gives the protein CASSRQYQETQYF.

The chain couples TRBV6-5 to TRBJ2-1, with 8 bases identical to TRBD2. CDR1 is MNHEY and CDR2 is SVGAGI in the germline V gene. The ends lost 2 bases at V and 0 bases at J; junction bases unmatched: 0. CDR3 length: 15 amino acids. CDR3 DNA: TGTGCCAGCAGTTACGGGACTAGCTCCTACAATGAGCAGTTCTTC. Amino acid sequence: CASSYGTSSYNEQFF.

In DNA form, the CDR3 reads TGTGCCAGTAGCCCCTGGGACAGGGTTCCAGATACGCAGTATTTT. As protein: CASSPWDRVPDTQYF. The chain employs TRBV19 and TRBJ2-3, with 9 bases aligning to TRBD1. The junction had 8 bases not matched to a gene; V was cut back by 6 bases and J by 4 bases. Germline V gives CDR1 LNHDA, CDR2 SQIVND (reference sequence). The length of the CDR3 is 15 residues.